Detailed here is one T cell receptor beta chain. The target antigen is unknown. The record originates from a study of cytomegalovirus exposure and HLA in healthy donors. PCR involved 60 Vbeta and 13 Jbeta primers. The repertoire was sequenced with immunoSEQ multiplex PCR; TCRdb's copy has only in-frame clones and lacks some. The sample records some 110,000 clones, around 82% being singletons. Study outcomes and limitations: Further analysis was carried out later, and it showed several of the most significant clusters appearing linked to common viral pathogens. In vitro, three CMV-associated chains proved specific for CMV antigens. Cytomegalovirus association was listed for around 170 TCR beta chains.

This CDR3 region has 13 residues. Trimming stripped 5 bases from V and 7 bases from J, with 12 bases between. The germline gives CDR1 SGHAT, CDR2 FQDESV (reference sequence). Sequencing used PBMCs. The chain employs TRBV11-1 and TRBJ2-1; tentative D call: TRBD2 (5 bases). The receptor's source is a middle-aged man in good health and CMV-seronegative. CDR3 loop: CASSGGLMNEQFF. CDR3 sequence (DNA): TGTGCCAGCAGCGGCGGGCTAATGAATGAGCAGTTCTTC.